This T cell receptor (beta chain) was obtained from a study of blood T cell repertoires in COVID-19. Study information: Samples of COVID-19 (acute and convalescent) were obtained from the United States, Italy and Spain. Sources were T cells, B-cell-depleted T cells, or PBMCs; the material itself was cDNA or gDNA.

The CDR3 is 14 residues long. The V gene end was trimmed by 5 bases and the J gene end by 4 bases; junction bases not matched to a gene: 4. Germline CDR1 SGHRS, CDR2 YFSETQ. This table comes from immunoSEQ multiplex PCR, and its TCRdb copy is limited to in-frame clones, with some not included. The profile shows around 210,000 clones, approximately 85% of them singletons. The TCR was taken from a man between 50 and 59 years old with COVID-19, enrolled during active disease. The V gene is TRBV5-1, the J gene TRBJ2-5, with 11 bases that match TRBD2. Sequencing input: peripheral blood. The CDR3 protein is CASSKTSGVETQYF. The CDR3 DNA sequence: TGCGCCAGCAGTAAGACTAGCGGGGTAGAGACCCAGTACTTC. The full variable domain, with the rest looked up from reference TRBV5-1 and TRBJ2-5, is KAGVTQTPRYLIKTRGQQVTLSCSPISGHRSVSWYQQTPGQGLQFLFEYFSETQRNKGNFPGRFSGRQFSNSRSEMNVSTLELGDSALYLCASSKTSGVETQYFGPGTRLLVL.